The clone carrying this T cell receptor (beta chain) was seen only a few times. Using its own MiXCR run on the 5' RACE reads, TCRdb lists one record per CDR3 protein. The repertoire holds around 380,000 distinct CDR3 sequences, with 25% to 35% as singletons. These data come from a study of identical twins' blood T cells. CDR1 and CDR2 from the germline V gene are SGHTA and FQGNSA. Trimming removed 5 bases from V and 11 bases from J, with 17 bases in between. This CDR3 spans 13 amino acids. The clonotype originates from a woman aged 18-49 years in good health. This sequence joins TRBV7-2 and TRBJ2-3; D may be TRBD1 (5 bases). The sequenced sample consisted of PBMCs. CDR3 protein: CASSPQIGQGQYF. The CDR3 coding sequence is TGTGCCAGCAGCCCTCAAATTGGGCAGGGGCAGTATTTT.